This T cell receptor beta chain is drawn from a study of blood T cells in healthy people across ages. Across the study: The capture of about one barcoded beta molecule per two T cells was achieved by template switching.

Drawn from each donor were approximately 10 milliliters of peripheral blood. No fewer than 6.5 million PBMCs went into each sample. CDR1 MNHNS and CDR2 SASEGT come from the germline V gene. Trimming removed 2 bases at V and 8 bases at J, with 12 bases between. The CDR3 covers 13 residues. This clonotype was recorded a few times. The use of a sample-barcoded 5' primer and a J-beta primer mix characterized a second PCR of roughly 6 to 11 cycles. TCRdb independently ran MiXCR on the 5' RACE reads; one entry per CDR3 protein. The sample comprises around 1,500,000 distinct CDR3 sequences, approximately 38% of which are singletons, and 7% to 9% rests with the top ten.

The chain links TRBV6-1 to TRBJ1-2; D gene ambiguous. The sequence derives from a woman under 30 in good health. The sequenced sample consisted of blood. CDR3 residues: CASSETGRQGYTF. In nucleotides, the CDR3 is TGTGCCAGCAGTGAAACCGGGAGGCAAGGCTACACCTTC.